This entry concerns a single T cell receptor beta chain. As yet, its antigen is unknown. The data derive from a study of T cell responses to AZD1222 COVID-19 vaccine. Study-level findings and limits: Seropositive at baseline were only six AZD1222 recipients. Donors were mostly white British, more females; clonal diversity possibly underestimated.

Germline V gives CDR1 MNHNS, CDR2 SASEGT. V was clipped by 3 bases and J by 6 bases, with 15 bases between them. The CDR3 extends over 15 amino acids. TCRdb's table, derived via immunoSEQ multiplex PCR, lists solely in-frame clones and lacks some. The table has roughly 110,000 clones, roughly 90% seen once. The sequences come from peripheral blood, collected on day 0 of AZD1222 vaccination. This receptor was obtained from an adult in good health. The chain joins TRBV6-1 to TRBJ1-5; D gene uncertain. In DNA, the CDR3 is TGTGCCAGCAGTGACCCGGGTCGGGATGGTCAGCCCCAGCATTTT. As protein: CASSDPGRDGQPQHF.